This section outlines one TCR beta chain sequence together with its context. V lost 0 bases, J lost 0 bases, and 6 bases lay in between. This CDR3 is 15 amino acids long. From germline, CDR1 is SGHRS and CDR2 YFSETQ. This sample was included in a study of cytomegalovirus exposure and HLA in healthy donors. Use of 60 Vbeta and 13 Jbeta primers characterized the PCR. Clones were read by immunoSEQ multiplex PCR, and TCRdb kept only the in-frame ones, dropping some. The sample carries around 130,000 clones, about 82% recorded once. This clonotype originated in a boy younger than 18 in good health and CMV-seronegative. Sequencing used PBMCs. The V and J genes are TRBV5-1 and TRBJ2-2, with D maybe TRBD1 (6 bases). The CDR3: CASSLGDTNTGELFF. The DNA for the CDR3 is TGCGCCAGCAGCTTGGGGGACACGAACACCGGGGAGCTGTTTTTT.